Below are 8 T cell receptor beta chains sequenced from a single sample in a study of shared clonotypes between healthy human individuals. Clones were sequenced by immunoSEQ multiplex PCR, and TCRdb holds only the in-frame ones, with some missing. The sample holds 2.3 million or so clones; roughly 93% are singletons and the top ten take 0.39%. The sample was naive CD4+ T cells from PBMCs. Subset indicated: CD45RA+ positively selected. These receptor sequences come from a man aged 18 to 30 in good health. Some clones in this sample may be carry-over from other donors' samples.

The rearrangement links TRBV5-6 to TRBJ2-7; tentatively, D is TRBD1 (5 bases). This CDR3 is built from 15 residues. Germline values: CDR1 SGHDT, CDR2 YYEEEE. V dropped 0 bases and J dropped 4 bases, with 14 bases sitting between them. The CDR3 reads CASSLAQGTPYEQYF. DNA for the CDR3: TGTGCCAGCAGCTTGGCCCAGGGAACACCGTACGAGCAGTACTTC.

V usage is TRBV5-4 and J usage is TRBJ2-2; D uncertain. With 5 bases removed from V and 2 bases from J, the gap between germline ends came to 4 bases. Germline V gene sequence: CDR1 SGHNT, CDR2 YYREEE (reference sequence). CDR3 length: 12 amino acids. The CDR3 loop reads CASRLNTGELFF. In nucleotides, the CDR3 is TGTGCCAGCAGGCTAAACACCGGGGAGCTGTTTTTT.

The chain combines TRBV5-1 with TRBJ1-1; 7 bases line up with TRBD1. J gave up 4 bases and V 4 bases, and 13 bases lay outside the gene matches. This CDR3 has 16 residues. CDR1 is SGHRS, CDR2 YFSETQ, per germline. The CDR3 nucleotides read TGCGCCAGCAGCATTACAGGGGAGTCGGTCGGCACTGAAGCTTTCTTT. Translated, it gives CASSITGESVGTEAFF.

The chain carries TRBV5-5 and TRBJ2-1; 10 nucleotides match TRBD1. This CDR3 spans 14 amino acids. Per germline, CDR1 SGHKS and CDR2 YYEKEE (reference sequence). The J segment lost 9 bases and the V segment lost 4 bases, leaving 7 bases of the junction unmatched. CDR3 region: CASSTRTGGREQFF. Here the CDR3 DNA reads TGTGCCAGCAGCACCCGGACAGGGGGGCGTGAGCAGTTCTTC.

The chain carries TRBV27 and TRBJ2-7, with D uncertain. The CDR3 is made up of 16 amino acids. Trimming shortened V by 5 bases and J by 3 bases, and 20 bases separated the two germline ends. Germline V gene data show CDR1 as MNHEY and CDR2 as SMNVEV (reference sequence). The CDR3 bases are TGTGCCAGCAGTCGAAGCCCAACAAACCAAATCTACGAGCAGTACTTC. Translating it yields CASSRSPTNQIYEQYF.

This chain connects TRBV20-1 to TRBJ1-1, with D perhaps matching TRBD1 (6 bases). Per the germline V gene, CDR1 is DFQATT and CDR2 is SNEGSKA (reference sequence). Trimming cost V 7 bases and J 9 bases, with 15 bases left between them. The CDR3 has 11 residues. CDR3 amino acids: CSVPRGPKAFF. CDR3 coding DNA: TGCAGTGTCCCTCGGGGGCCCAAAGCTTTCTTT.

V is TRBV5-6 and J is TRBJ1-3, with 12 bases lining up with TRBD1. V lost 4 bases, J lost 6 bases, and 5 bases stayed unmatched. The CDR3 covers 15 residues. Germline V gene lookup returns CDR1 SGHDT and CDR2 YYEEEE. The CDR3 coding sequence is TGTGCCAGCAGCCCCCGGGACAGGGGGCCAAACACCATATATTTT. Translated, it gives CASSPRDRGPNTIYF.

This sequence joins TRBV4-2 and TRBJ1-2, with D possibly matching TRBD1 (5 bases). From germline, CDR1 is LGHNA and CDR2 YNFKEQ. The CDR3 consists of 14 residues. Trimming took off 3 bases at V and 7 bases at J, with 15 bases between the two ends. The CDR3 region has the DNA TGTGCCAGCAGCCAGGGTGACGAGGGGTCTGGCTACACCTTC. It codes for CASSQGDEGSGYTF.